Listed here are 25 T cell receptor beta chains from one sample, sequenced in a study of T-cell reconstitution after alpha-beta-depleted transplantation in children. Unique molecular identifiers featured in how the TCRbeta library was prepared. TCRdb reanalysed the PCR reads using MiXCR and keeps one entry per CDR3 protein. The sample shows about 340,000 distinct CDR3 sequences, 10% to 15% of them seen only once. The sequenced sample was PBMCs, obtained from the stem cell graft. Every receptor here comes from a human donor who donated a stem cell graft to a child with Fanconi anemia.

There are a few counts of this clonotype. The J gene is TRBJ1-5, the V gene TRBV7-9; D gene ambiguous. Trimming left V 2 bases short and J 8 bases short, with 10 bases between. The V gene's germline CDR1 is SEHNR and CDR2 FQNEAQ (reference sequence). There are 13 residues in the CDR3. As DNA, the CDR3 is TGTGCCAGCAGCTTATGGGGTTCTGAGCCCCAGCATTTT. Encoded protein: CASSLWGSEPQHF.

Many counts were recorded for this clonotype. The genes are TRBV5-1 and TRBJ2-3; D ambiguous. This CDR3 is built from 15 residues. Germline values: CDR1 SGHRS, CDR2 YFSETQ. Trimming took off 4 bases at V and 1 base at J, with 13 bases between the two ends. The CDR3 loop is CASSMTLMGTDTQYF. Written as DNA, the CDR3 is TGCGCCAGCAGCATGACACTAATGGGCACAGATACGCAGTATTTT.

This sequence joins TRBV5-6 and TRBJ2-3, with unresolved D. Per germline, CDR1 SGHDT and CDR2 YYEEEE. This CDR3 has 17 amino acids. V was cut by 0 bases and J by 3 bases, with 17 bases left in between. The CDR3 sequence is CASSLAKLVPTTDTQYF. CDR3 DNA: TGTGCCAGCAGCTTGGCCAAACTCGTGCCCACTACAGATACGCAGTATTTT.

The chain has TRBV20-1 and TRBJ2-1; D is ambiguous. CDR1 is DFQATT, CDR2 SNEGSKA, per germline (reference sequence). This CDR3 region has 12 residues. The V gene lost 8 bases and the J gene lost 0 bases, with 8 bases spanning the gap. CDR3 sequence: CSTKSSYNEQFF. CDR3 in DNA: TGCAGTACGAAGAGCTCCTACAATGAGCAGTTCTTC.

The gene calls are TRBV29-1 and TRBJ2-2; no definite D call. V shed 5 bases and J shed 5 bases, with 6 bases lying between them. Germline CDR1 reads SQVTM; CDR2 reads ANQGSEA. The CDR3 contains 11 residues. This CDR3 reads CSVQKTGELFF. The CDR3 bases are TGCAGCGTTCAGAAAACCGGGGAGCTGTTTTTT.

This rearrangement joins TRBV9 to TRBJ2-5; D may correspond to TRBD1 or TRBD2 (5 bases each). CDR1 SGDLS and CDR2 YYNGEE come from the germline V gene. V was pared by 0 bases and J by 5 bases, with 11 bases between. The CDR3 extends over 14 amino acids. This chain's CDR3 is CASSVVGEGETQYF. The CDR3 DNA follows: TGTGCCAGCAGCGTAGTTGGCGAGGGGGAGACCCAGTACTTC. The whole variable domain, filled in from reference TRBV9 and TRBJ2-5, reads DSGVTQTPKHLITATGQRVTLRCSPRSGDLSVYWYQQSLDQGLQFLIQYYNGEERAKGNILERFSAQQFPDLHSELNLSSLELGDSALYFCASSVVGEGETQYFGPGTRLLVL.

Many counts were recorded for this clonotype. The chain recombines TRBV5-1 with TRBJ2-5; 9 bases are a match to TRBD2. This CDR3 is 13 amino acids long. Germline-derived CDR1 and CDR2 are SGHRS and YFSETQ. V trimming: 4 bases; J trimming: 5 bases; junction bases outside the gene matches: 3. The CDR3 is CASSTGLAETQYF. The CDR3 DNA reads as TGCGCCAGCAGCACGGGACTAGCTGAGACCCAGTACTTC.

This clonotype occurred many times. This rearrangement joins TRBV20-1 to TRBJ2-5; perhaps TRBD1 as D (5 bases). The CDR3 runs to 14 residues. The germline CDR1 and CDR2 sequences are DFQATT and SNEGSKA (reference sequence). V was clipped by 0 bases and J by 7 bases, with 15 bases between them. This CDR3 reads CSARDFQGVGTQYF. In DNA, the CDR3 is TGCAGTGCTAGAGATTTTCAAGGGGTCGGGACCCAGTACTTC.

This chain uses TRBV20-1 with TRBJ2-1; D might be TRBD1 or TRBD2, each matching 6 bases. The CDR3 has 16 residues. Germline CDR1 and CDR2: DFQATT and SNEGSKA (reference sequence). Between the trimmed V and J ends, which lost 0 bases and 8 bases, there was a span of 20 bases. The CDR3 DNA is TGCAGTGCTAGAGACGTCGACAGGTGGTCGGGAGATGAGCAGTTCTTC. Protein: CSARDVDRWSGDEQFF.

CDR3: CASSLVPGSEDTQYF. In DNA, the CDR3 is TGTGCCAGCAGCTTGGTCCCGGGTAGTGAAGATACGCAGTATTTT. The chain joins TRBV5-6 to TRBJ2-3; D is uncertain. The CDR3 has 15 residues. V lost 0 bases, J lost 5 bases, and 13 bases lay in between. CDR1 and CDR2 (germline): SGHDT, YYEEEE.

This clonotype was seen only a few times. V usage is TRBV5-1 and J usage is TRBJ2-4; no clear D. V lost 0 bases and J lost 1, with 2 bases in between. Germline-derived CDR1 and CDR2 are SGHRS and YFSETQ. The length of the CDR3 is 13 residues. The CDR3 bases are TGCGCCAGCAGCTTGGAGGCCAAAAACATTCAGTACTTC. Translating it yields CASSLEAKNIQYF.

This clonotype appeared many times. The rearrangement links TRBV4-1 to TRBJ2-2, with 10 nucleotides matching TRBD1. The CDR3 contains 14 residues. Germline lookup yields CDR1 MGHRA and CDR2 YSYEKL. With V trimmed by 4 bases and J by 7 bases, 3 bases remained unmatched. The CDR3 nucleotides read TGCGCCAGCAGCCTGGGACAGGGGAACGGGGAGCTGTTTTTT. Translated, it gives CASSLGQGNGELFF.

This clonotype showed up just a few times. The rearrangement joins TRBV11-2 to TRBJ2-3; D is undetermined. This CDR3 is 14 amino acids long. The germline V and J ends were trimmed by 5 bases and 2 bases, with 11 bases remaining between them. CDR1 is SGHAT and CDR2 is FQNNGV in the germline V gene. The CDR3 DNA reads TGTGCCAGCAGCCATCCGACTCTCACAGATACGCAGTATTTT. The encoded protein is CASSHPTLTDTQYF.

This clonotype was seen a handful of times. The chain combines TRBV30 with TRBJ2-5; D tentatively reads TRBD1 or TRBD2 (5 bases each). Germline loops: CDR1 GTSNPN, CDR2 SVGIG (reference sequence). The V end lost 8 bases, the J end lost 5 bases, and 15 bases lay between the germline ends. The CDR3 covers 12 residues. The CDR3 spells CARLGDGETQYF. The CDR3 DNA sequence: TGTGCCCGCCTGGGGGACGGTGAGACCCAGTACTTC.

V gene TRBV9 combines with J gene TRBJ2-3; D is perhaps TRBD1 or TRBD2 (5 bases each). CDR1 is SGDLS and CDR2 is YYNGEE in the germline V gene. CDR3 length: 14 residues. Trimming took 4 bases from V and 5 from J, leaving 14 bases between them. CDR3 protein: CASSLKGGGDTQYF. The CDR3 coding sequence is TGTGCCAGCAGCCTCAAAGGTGGGGGAGATACGCAGTATTTT.

This clonotype was detected many times. The rearrangement joins TRBV7-8 to TRBJ2-1, with 8 bases that match TRBD2. V gave up 5 bases and J gave up 4 bases; unmatched junction bases: 7. Germline-derived CDR1 and CDR2 are SGHVS and FQNEAQ. This CDR3 has 15 residues. The CDR3 loop reads CASSGGLGGYNEQFF. In DNA form, the CDR3 reads TGTGCCAGCAGCGGGGGACTAGGAGGGTACAATGAGCAGTTCTTC.

Points on this clonotype: A much larger clone sits a single nucleotide away, making a read error possible. The chain uses TRBV5-6 and TRBJ2-1; D remains unclear. V lost 0 bases and J lost 5, with 3 bases in between. The CDR3 is 12 residues long. Germline CDR1 and CDR2: SGHDT and YYEEEE. CDR3 in DNA: TGTGCCAGCAGCTTGGCGCACAATGAGCAGTTCTTC. Translated: CASSLAHNEQFF. Filled out from reference TRBV5-6 and TRBJ2-1, the complete variable domain reads DAGVTQSPTHLIKTRGQQVTLRCSPKSGHDTVSWYQQALGQGPQFIFQYYEEEERQRGNFPDRFSGHQFPNYSSELNVNALLLGDSALYLCASSLAHNEQFFGPGTRLTVL.

This clonotype turned up a few times. CDR3 loop: CASRSTGTGGAYTF. In DNA, the CDR3 is TGTGCCAGCAGATCAACCGGGACAGGGGGCGCCTACACCTTC. The J gene is TRBJ1-2, the V gene TRBV6-4; 12 nucleotides agree with TRBD1. The CDR3 covers 14 residues. Per the germline V gene, CDR1 is MRHNA and CDR2 is SNTAGT. J lost 10 bases, V lost 6 bases, and 9 bases had no gene match.

CDR3 sequence: CASSLQGRGAEAFF. CDR3 coding DNA: TGCGCCAGCAGCCTACAGGGAAGGGGGGCTGAAGCTTTCTTT. The chain carries TRBV5-1 and TRBJ1-1; D possibly corresponds to TRBD1 (6 bases). The ends were cut back, 4 bases at V and 6 bases at J, with 16 bases in the middle. The germline gives CDR1 SGHRS, CDR2 YFSETQ. This CDR3 is built from 14 residues.

This clonotype was seen a few times. The gene calls are TRBV20-1 and TRBJ2-3, with 7 bases lining up with TRBD2. Germline V gene data show CDR1 as DFQATT and CDR2 as SNEGSKA (reference sequence). There are 15 residues in the CDR3. V lost 2 bases, J lost 2 bases, and 7 bases stayed unmatched. CDR3 protein: CSARPGGEDTDTQYF. The CDR3, as DNA: TGCAGTGCTAGACCGGGGGGAGAAGACACAGATACGCAGTATTTT.

This chain joins TRBV7-2 and TRBJ2-1, with D unresolved. The CDR3 has 13 residues. The germline V and J ends were trimmed by 7 bases and 6 bases, with 13 bases remaining between them. CDR1 SGHTA and CDR2 FQGNSA come from the germline V gene. The CDR3 is CASTLFGINEQFF. As DNA, the CDR3 is TGTGCCAGCACCCTCTTCGGTATCAATGAGCAGTTCTTC.

This clonotype was seen ten or more times. The J gene is TRBJ1-2, the V gene TRBV14; D is unresolved. CDR1 and CDR2 from the germline V gene are SGHDN and FVKESK. V was trimmed by 2 bases and J by 5 bases, leaving 24 bases between them. This CDR3 comprises 18 residues. The CDR3 loop reads CASSQKPVRLPRVYGYTF. The CDR3 coding sequence is TGTGCCAGCAGCCAAAAACCCGTCAGGTTACCGAGGGTGTATGGCTACACCTTC.

This clonotype turned up a few times. The genes are TRBV3-1 and TRBJ1-2, with TRBD1 as a possible D gene (6 bases). V was clipped by 4 bases and J by 4 bases, with 19 bases between them. The CDR3 consists of 16 residues. The germline V gene encodes CDR1 LGHDT and CDR2 YNNKEL (reference sequence). CDR3 protein: CASSPTKGGTSYGYTF. CDR3 nucleotides: TGTGCCAGCAGCCCTACAAAAGGGGGGACTTCCTATGGCTACACCTTC.

The chain employs TRBV7-9 and TRBJ2-3; no reliable D call. The CDR3 length is 14 residues. Germline CDR1 and CDR2: SEHNR and FQNEAQ (reference sequence). V was shortened by 4 bases and J by 2 bases, with 10 bases between the two germline ends. CDR3 loop: CASSSAGVTDTQYF. The CDR3 DNA sequence: TGTGCCAGCAGCTCGGCAGGTGTCACAGATACGCAGTATTTT.

At least ten counts were recorded for this clonotype. An end of the junction does not agree with germline; a read error may underlie this. The chain links TRBV6-2 or TRBV6-3 to TRBJ2-7; TRBD2 might be the D (5 bases). CDR3 size: 12 residues. Germline V gene data show CDR1 as MNHEY and CDR2 as SVGEGT. CDR3 in amino acids: CASSRDSYEQYF. CDR3 nucleotide sequence: TGCGCCAGCAGCCGGGACTCCTACGAGCAGTACTTC.